One and the same sample provided the 15 T cell receptor beta chains below, sequenced in a study of blood T cell repertoires in COVID-19. Method: immunoSEQ multiplex PCR; TCRdb's copy keeps in-frame clones and lacks some. The table includes some 250,000 clones, about nine tenths detected once. The sample was PBMCs or T cells enriched from blood (not recorded which). The receptors shown here come from a human donor in a cohort exposed to, infected with or recovered from COVID-19 (not recorded which). The donor label of this sample is uncertain.

The chain has TRBV5-1 and TRBJ2-7; 8 bases align to TRBD1. This CDR3 region has 12 residues. CDR1 SGHRS and CDR2 YFSETQ come from the germline V gene. Trimming cost V 7 bases and J 6 bases; bases outside gene matches: 6. The CDR3 loop is CASWTGFGEQYF. In DNA form, the CDR3 reads TGCGCCAGCTGGACAGGGTTCGGCGAGCAGTACTTC.

The V gene is TRBV19, the J gene TRBJ2-3; TRBD1 matches at 7 bases. V dropped 9 bases and J dropped 2; count of bases not matched to a gene: 11. The CDR3 loop spans 15 amino acids. Germline CDR1 is LNHDA and CDR2 is SQIVND (reference sequence). CDR3 nucleotides: TGTGCCAGCCGGAAGACCGGGACAGCCACAGATACGCAGTATTTT. Translation gives CASRKTGTATDTQYF.

This chain connects TRBV27 to TRBJ2-2; TRBD2 aligns across 8 bases. The CDR3 consists of 16 residues. Germline CDR1 is MNHEY and CDR2 is SMNVEV (reference sequence). Germline trimming cut 5 bases from V and 5 bases from J; bases unmatched to any gene: 10. CDR3 bases: TGTGCCAGCAGTGCCTGGCGGGGGGCGGGAACCGGGGAGCTGTTTTTT. Translating it yields CASSAWRGAGTGELFF.

This chain uses TRBV19 with TRBJ1-4; 9 bases map to TRBD1. This CDR3 has 18 amino acids. After removal of 0 bases from V and 5 bases from J, the junction contained 10 bases not matched to a gene. Germline CDR1 LNHDA, CDR2 SQIVND (reference sequence). The CDR3 loop reads CASSIEGTGWAMNEKLFF. In DNA, the CDR3 is TGTGCCAGTAGTATAGAGGGGACAGGGTGGGCCATGAATGAAAAACTGTTTTTT.

The rearrangement joins TRBV27 to TRBJ2-3; 12 positions match TRBD2. This CDR3 is 17 amino acids long. With 2 bases clipped from V and 7 bases from J, the junction kept 10 bases outside the gene matches. The germline CDR1 and CDR2 sequences are MNHEY and SMNVEV (reference sequence). The CDR3 DNA follows: TGTGCCAGCAGTTTACGGCTAGCGGGGGGGGATCAAAATACGCAGTATTTT. Protein sequence: CASSLRLAGGDQNTQYF.

This clone was seen only once. The V call is TRBV28, the J call TRBJ1-2, with TRBD1 matching 11 bases. After removal of 3 bases from V and 5 bases from J, the junction contained 5 bases not matched to a gene. Germline V gene data show CDR1 as MDHEN and CDR2 as SYDVKM. The CDR3 has 15 amino acids. The CDR3 spells CASSFRDRGSYGYTF. CDR3 DNA sequence: TGTGCCAGCAGTTTCAGGGACAGGGGGTCATATGGCTACACCTTC.

The chain carries TRBV7-3 and TRBJ1-1, with D perhaps matching TRBD1 (5 bases). With 5 bases removed from V and 2 bases from J, the gap between germline ends came to 9 bases. This CDR3 is built from 13 residues. Per germline, CDR1 SGHTA and CDR2 FQGTGA. Here the CDR3 reads CASSQGSNTEAFF. DNA for the CDR3: TGTGCCAGCAGCCAGGGATCTAACACTGAAGCTTTCTTT.

This chain joins TRBV5-1 and TRBJ1-2; unclear D gene. From germline, CDR1 is SGHRS and CDR2 YFSETQ. CDR3 size: 14 residues. Trimming cost V 4 bases and J 0 bases, with 10 bases left between them. CDR3 protein: CASSLGDSNYGYTF. The CDR3 DNA sequence: TGCGCCAGCAGCCTGGGCGATTCTAACTATGGCTACACCTTC. The variable domain in full, completed from reference TRBV5-1 and TRBJ1-2, reads KAGVTQTPRYLIKTRGQQVTLSCSPISGHRSVSWYQQTPGQGLQFLFEYFSETQRNKGNFPGRFSGRQFSNSRSEMNVSTLELGDSALYLCASSLGDSNYGYTFGSGTRLTVV.

This clone was seen just once. The sample contains more than one DNA sequence encoding this CDR3. The rearrangement links TRBV5-1 to TRBJ1-3; D is perhaps TRBD1 (5 bases). CDR3 length equals 15 residues. V was clipped by 0 bases and J by 0 bases, with 7 bases between them. In germline, CDR1 is SGHRS, CDR2 YFSETQ. The CDR3, as DNA: TGCGCCAGCAGCTTGGCCGGGGGCTCTGGAAACACCATATATTTT. Encoded protein: CASSLAGGSGNTIYF.

The chain carries TRBV30 and TRBJ1-6; D perhaps matches TRBD1 (5 bases). Trimming cost V 0 bases and J 10 bases, with 10 bases left between them. This CDR3 comprises 13 residues. The germline V gene has CDR1 GTSNPN and CDR2 SVGIG (reference sequence). The chain's CDR3 is CAWSVPGNSPLHF. The CDR3 DNA follows: TGTGCCTGGAGTGTCCCAGGGAACTCACCCCTCCACTTT.

The genes are TRBV9 and TRBJ1-6; 7 bases are a match to TRBD1. Germline CDR1 is SGDLS and CDR2 is YYNGEE. The CDR3 consists of 13 residues. Germline trimming cut 6 bases from V and 9 bases from J; bases unmatched to any gene: 6. The CDR3 is CASKGAESSPLHF. The CDR3 nucleotides are TGTGCCAGCAAGGGGGCGGAGAGTTCACCCCTCCACTTT.

The chain links TRBV30 to TRBJ2-7; the match to TRBD1 covers 7 bases. V shed 2 bases, J shed 9 bases, and the junction held 7 bases outside the gene matches. Germline-derived CDR1 and CDR2 are GTSNPN and SVGIG (reference sequence). This CDR3 has 12 amino acids. CDR3 region: CAWSRTGEGQYF. The CDR3 DNA reads as TGTGCCTGGAGTAGAACAGGGGAAGGGCAGTACTTC.

J is TRBJ1-2 and V is TRBV19, with D tentatively TRBD1 (6 bases). This CDR3 comprises 14 residues. Trimming took 8 bases from V and 4 from J, leaving 17 bases between them. The V gene's germline CDR1 is LNHDA and CDR2 SQIVND (reference sequence). CDR3 nucleotide sequence: TGTGCCAGTCAACGGGGGGCTCAGGCCTATGGCTACACCTTC. Encoded protein: CASQRGAQAYGYTF.

The chain uses TRBV28 and TRBJ2-7; no definite D call. The CDR3 contains 14 residues. CDR1 is MDHEN, CDR2 SYDVKM, per germline. Trimming cost V 8 bases and J 0 bases, with 14 bases left between them. The CDR3 sequence is CASSITSLSYEQYF. In DNA, the CDR3 is TGTGCCAGCTCTATTACCTCCCTCTCCTACGAGCAGTACTTC.

This chain links TRBV7-2 with TRBJ2-7; 9 positions match TRBD1. Germline V lookup: CDR1 SGHTA, CDR2 FQGNSA. After removal of 5 bases from V and 3 bases from J, the junction contained 8 bases not matched to a gene. CDR3 length equals 15 residues. For the CDR3, the DNA is TGTGCCAGCAGCCCCTCGACAGGGGGGTTCTACGAGCAGTACTTC. Translation: CASSPSTGGFYEQYF.